This TCR beta chain was found in a study of beta chain features in type 1 diabetes. Study findings and constraints: Still unanswered here is whether HLA type influences TCRB rearrangement. Shortening that was moderate but significant affected the TCRB CDR3s of Type 1 diabetes patients in all four CD4+ subsets.

Every isolated RNA sample was fully reverse transcribed, so sequencing captured expressed TCRB transcripts. Clones were read by immunoSEQ multiplex PCR, and TCRdb kept only the in-frame ones, dropping some. The sample shows under 250,000 clones, roughly 14% of them seen only once. The CDR3 is 13 amino acids. The V end was cut by 7 bases, the J end by 1 base, with 6 bases between. CDR1 is SGHNT, CDR2 YYREEE, per germline (reference sequence). About this clone: What it binds is not known.

This TCR was recovered from a man between 25 and 39 years old with type 1 diabetes. The sample taken for sequencing was naive CD4+ T cells from blood. V gene TRBV5-4 combines with J gene TRBJ2-6, with D hard to call. The CDR3 sequence: CASQRSGANVLTF. The CDR3 nucleotides are TGTGCCAGCCAACGGTCTGGGGCCAACGTCCTGACTTTC. Full variable domain (outside the CDR3, taken from reference TRBV5-4 and TRBJ2-6): ETGVTQSPTHLIKTRGQQVTLRCSSQSGHNTVSWYQQALGQGPQFIFQYYREEENGRGNFPPRFSGLQFPNYSSELNVNALELDDSALYLCASQRSGANVLTFGAGSRLTVL.